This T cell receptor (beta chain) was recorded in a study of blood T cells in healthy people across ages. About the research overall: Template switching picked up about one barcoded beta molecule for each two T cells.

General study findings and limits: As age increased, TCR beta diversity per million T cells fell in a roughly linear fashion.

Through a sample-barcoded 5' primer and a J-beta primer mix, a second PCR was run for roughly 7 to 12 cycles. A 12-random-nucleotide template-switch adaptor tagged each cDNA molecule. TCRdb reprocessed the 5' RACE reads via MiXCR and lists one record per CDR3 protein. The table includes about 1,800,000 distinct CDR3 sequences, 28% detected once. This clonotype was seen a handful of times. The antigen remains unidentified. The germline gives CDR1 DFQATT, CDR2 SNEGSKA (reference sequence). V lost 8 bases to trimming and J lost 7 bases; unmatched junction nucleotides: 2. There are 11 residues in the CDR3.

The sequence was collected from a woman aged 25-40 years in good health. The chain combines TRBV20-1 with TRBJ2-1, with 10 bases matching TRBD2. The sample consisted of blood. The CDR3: CSLAGDNEQFF. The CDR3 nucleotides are TGCAGTCTAGCGGGAGATAATGAGCAGTTCTTC.